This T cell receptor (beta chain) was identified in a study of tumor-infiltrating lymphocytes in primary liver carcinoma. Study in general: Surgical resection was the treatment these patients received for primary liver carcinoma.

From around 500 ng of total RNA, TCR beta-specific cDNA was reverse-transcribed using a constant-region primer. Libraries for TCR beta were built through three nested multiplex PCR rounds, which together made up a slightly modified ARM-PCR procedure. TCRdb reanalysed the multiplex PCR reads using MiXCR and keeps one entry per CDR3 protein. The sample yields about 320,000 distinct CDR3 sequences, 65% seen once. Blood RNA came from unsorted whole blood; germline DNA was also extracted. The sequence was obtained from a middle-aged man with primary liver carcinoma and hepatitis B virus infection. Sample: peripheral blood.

DNA for the CDR3: TGTGCCAGCAGCACGCGGACAGGGGATGGCTACACCTTC. It codes for CASSTRTGDGYTF. This chain joins TRBV7-3 and TRBJ1-2; 9 bases match TRBD1. The CDR3 extends over 13 amino acids. Looked up from germline, CDR1 is SGHTA and CDR2 is FQGTGA. J gave up 6 bases and V 5 bases, and 4 bases lay outside the gene matches.